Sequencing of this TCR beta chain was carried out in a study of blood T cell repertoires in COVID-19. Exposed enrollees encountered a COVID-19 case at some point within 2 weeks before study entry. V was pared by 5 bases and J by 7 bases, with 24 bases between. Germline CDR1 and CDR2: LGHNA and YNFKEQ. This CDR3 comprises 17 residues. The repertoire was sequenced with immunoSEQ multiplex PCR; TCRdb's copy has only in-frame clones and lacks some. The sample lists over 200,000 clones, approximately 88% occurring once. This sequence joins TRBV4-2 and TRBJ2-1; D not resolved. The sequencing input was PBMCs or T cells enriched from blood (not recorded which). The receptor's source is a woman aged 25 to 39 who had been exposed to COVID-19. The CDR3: CASSYPISAKLGNEQFF. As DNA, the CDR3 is TGTGCCAGCAGCTACCCAATTTCCGCTAAGCTAGGTAATGAGCAGTTCTTC.